These 14 T cell receptor beta chains share one sample of origin, sequenced in a study of OX40 agonist ivuxolimab in advanced cancers. Some clones are missing from TCRdb's copy, which holds only in-frame ones; the method was immunoSEQ multiplex PCR. The table has roughly 80,000 clones, about 83% seen once. Sequenced material: CD4+ or CD8+ T cells sorted from blood, taken in a trial of the OX40 agonist ivuxolimab. Receptors originate from an adult with an advanced solid tumor such as melanoma, head and neck, liver or kidney cancer.

The CDR3 DNA reads as TGTGCCAGCAGCTCCCCAGGGTCTTACTATGGCTACACCTTC. Translating gives CASSSPGSYYGYTF. V usage is TRBV5-6 and J usage is TRBJ1-2; the D gene is possibly TRBD1 (5 bases). Trimming removed 3 bases at V and 3 bases at J, with 12 bases between. Germline loops: CDR1 SGHDT, CDR2 YYEEEE. This CDR3 is 14 amino acids long.

This sequence joins TRBV9 and TRBJ1-1, with D hard to call. The CDR3 has 14 amino acids. Looked up from germline, CDR1 is SGDLS and CDR2 is YYNGEE. Deletions cut 4 bases from V and 4 bases from J, with 14 bases between. This CDR3 is CASSTGNRITEAFF. CDR3 nucleotide sequence: TGTGCCAGCAGCACGGGGAATAGGATCACTGAAGCTTTCTTT.

In its sample, this clone was seen once. The chain carries TRBV5-1 and TRBJ2-7, with TRBD1 matching over 7 bases. J lost 2 bases, V lost 0 bases, and 14 bases had no gene match. The CDR3 runs 18 residues. In germline, CDR1 is SGHRS, CDR2 YFSETQ. The CDR3 here is CASSLAQVSRDSTYEQYF. DNA for the CDR3: TGCGCCAGCAGCTTGGCCCAGGTATCCAGGGACAGCACCTACGAGCAGTACTTC.

This rearrangement joins TRBV29-1 to TRBJ2-7; tentative D call: TRBD2 (6 bases). The CDR3 contains 13 residues. Germline V gene lookup returns CDR1 SQVTM and CDR2 ANQGSEA. V lost 4 bases and J lost 1, with 11 bases in between. CDR3 nucleotide sequence: TGCAGCGTTGTGGAGGGTTTATCCTACGAGCAGTACTTC. This sequence encodes CSVVEGLSYEQYF.

The CDR3 coding sequence is TGTGCCAGCAGCGAGTGGGGCGGGCAGCCCCAGCATTTT. Amino acid sequence: CASSEWGGQPQHF. This chain links TRBV9 with TRBJ1-5; the D gene is possibly TRBD1 (5 bases). The V and J ends lost 3 bases and 7 bases respectively, with 11 bases between them. Germline CDR1 reads SGDLS; CDR2 reads YYNGEE. CDR3 length equals 13 residues.

The chain employs TRBV29-1 and TRBJ2-5; possibly TRBD1 for D (5 bases). The V gene's germline CDR1 is SQVTM and CDR2 ANQGSEA. The CDR3 length is 13 residues. V lost 4 bases to trimming and J lost 3 bases, with 12 bases between them. CDR3 amino acids: CSVGKQAKETQYF. DNA of the CDR3: TGCAGCGTTGGAAAACAGGCAAAAGAGACCCAGTACTTC.

Concerning this clone: A junction boundary mismatches the germline segment, possibly from a read error. In the same sample, other DNA sequences code for this CDR3. The chain combines TRBV6-5 with TRBJ2-1; the D gene is possibly TRBD2 (6 bases). There are 13 residues in the CDR3. Germline lookup yields CDR1 MNHEY and CDR2 SVGAGI. CDR3 region: CASSYSEGREQFF. The CDR3 bases are TGTGCCAGCAGCTACTCGGAGGGTCGTGAGCAGTTCTTC.

The rearrangement joins TRBV27 to TRBJ2-3, with D unresolved. Trimming took off 3 bases at V and 4 bases at J, with 8 bases between the two ends. The CDR3 runs 13 residues. From germline, CDR1 is MNHEY and CDR2 SMNVEV (reference sequence). CDR3 nucleotide sequence: TGTGCCAGCAGTTTTACAAGGTCAGATACGCAGTATTTT. Its protein product is CASSFTRSDTQYF.

As concerns this clone: Other DNA sequences in this specimen translate into the identical CDR3. The rearrangement links TRBV6-5 to TRBJ1-5; TRBD1 is a possible D gene (6 bases). This CDR3 has 14 residues. V was pared by 5 bases and J by 1 base, with 9 bases between. The germline CDR1 and CDR2 sequences are MNHEY and SVGAGI. DNA for the CDR3: TGTGCCAGCAGTCCCCAGGGGAGCAATCAGCCCCAGCATTTT. It encodes CASSPQGSNQPQHF.

This chain connects TRBV30 to TRBJ2-3, with 9 bases lining up with TRBD1. The CDR3 loop spans 13 amino acids. From germline, CDR1 is GTSNPN and CDR2 SVGIG (reference sequence). After removal of 2 bases from V and 7 bases from J, the junction contained 4 bases not matched to a gene. This CDR3 is CAWSTGQGYTQYF. CDR3 DNA: TGTGCCTGGAGTACCGGACAGGGGTATACGCAGTATTTT.

This clone was seen just once. V is TRBV6-6 and J is TRBJ1-2; a weak D match, TRBD1 (6 bases). Deletions cut 9 bases from V and 5 bases from J, with 19 bases between. CDR1 is MNHNY, CDR2 SVGAGI, per germline (reference sequence). The CDR3 contains 14 residues. The chain's CDR3 is CASSKTQGMYGYTF. DNA for the CDR3: TGTGCCAGTTCTAAGACACAGGGAATGTATGGCTACACCTTC.

The chain uses TRBV19 and TRBJ2-3, with 7 bases aligning to TRBD1. CDR1 and CDR2 (germline): LNHDA, SQIVND (reference sequence). The CDR3 runs 15 residues. Germline trimming cut 7 bases from V and 5 bases from J; bases unmatched to any gene: 12. CDR3 nucleotide sequence: TGTGCCAGTACGAAAGGGGGCCGTTCAAGAGATACGCAGTATTTT. Translated, it gives CASTKGGRSRDTQYF.

This rearrangement joins TRBV5-1 to TRBJ2-3, with D maybe TRBD1 (6 bases). There are 16 residues in the CDR3. Germline V lookup: CDR1 SGHRS, CDR2 YFSETQ. V was trimmed by 7 bases and J by 2 bases, leaving 20 bases between them. As DNA, the CDR3 is TGCGCCAGCGAGTGGGTTCCCGGGACACCCACAGATACGCAGTATTTT. Residues: CASEWVPGTPTDTQYF.

The gene calls are TRBV29-1 and TRBJ1-1, with TRBD1 matching over 7 bases. Germline V gives CDR1 SQVTM, CDR2 ANQGSEA. The CDR3 covers 13 residues. Trimming cost V 6 bases and J 11 bases; bases outside gene matches: 15. CDR3 residues: CSVLRGGLPGAFF. CDR3 coding DNA: TGCAGCGTGCTGCGAGGGGGCCTCCCTGGGGCTTTCTTT.